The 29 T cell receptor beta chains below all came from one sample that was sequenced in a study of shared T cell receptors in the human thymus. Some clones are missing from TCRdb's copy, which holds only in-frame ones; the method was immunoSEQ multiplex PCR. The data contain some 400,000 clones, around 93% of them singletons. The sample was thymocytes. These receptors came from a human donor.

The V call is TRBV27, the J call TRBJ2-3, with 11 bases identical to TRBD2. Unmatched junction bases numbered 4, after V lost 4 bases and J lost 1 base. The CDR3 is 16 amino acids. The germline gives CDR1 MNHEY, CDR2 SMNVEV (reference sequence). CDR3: CASSSLAGGGTDTQYF. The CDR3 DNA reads TGTGCCAGCAGTTCGCTAGCGGGAGGAGGCACAGATACGCAGTATTTT.

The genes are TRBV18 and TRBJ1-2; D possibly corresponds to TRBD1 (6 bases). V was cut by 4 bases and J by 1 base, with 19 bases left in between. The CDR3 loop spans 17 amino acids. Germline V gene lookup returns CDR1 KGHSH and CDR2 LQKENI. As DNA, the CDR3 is TGTGCCAGCTCACTTAAATTTCGGACAGATCTTAACTATGGCTACACCTTC. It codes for CASSLKFRTDLNYGYTF.

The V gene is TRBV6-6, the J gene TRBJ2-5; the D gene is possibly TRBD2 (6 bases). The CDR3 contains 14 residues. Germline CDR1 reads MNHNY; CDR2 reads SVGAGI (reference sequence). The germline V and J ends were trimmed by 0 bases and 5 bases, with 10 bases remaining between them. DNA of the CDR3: TGTGCCAGCAGTTACTCGAGGGGAGGCGAGACCCAGTACTTC. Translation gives CASSYSRGGETQYF.

The CDR3 DNA reads as TGTGCCACCCATTACCACTGTCGGGATGGGTACAATGAGCAGTTCTTC. Amino acid sequence: CATHYHCRDGYNEQFF. V gene TRBV15 combines with J gene TRBJ2-1, with a possible D match to TRBD2 (5 bases). In germline, CDR1 is LNHNV, CDR2 YYDKDF (reference sequence). The CDR3 runs to 16 residues. V gave up 8 bases and J gave up 4 bases, with 21 bases separating them.

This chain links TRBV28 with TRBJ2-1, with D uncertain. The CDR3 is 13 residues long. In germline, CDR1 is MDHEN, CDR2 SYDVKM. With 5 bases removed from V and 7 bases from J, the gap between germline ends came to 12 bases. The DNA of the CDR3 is TGTGCCAGCAGTATCCACCCCCGGAATGAGCAGTTCTTC. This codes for CASSIHPRNEQFF.

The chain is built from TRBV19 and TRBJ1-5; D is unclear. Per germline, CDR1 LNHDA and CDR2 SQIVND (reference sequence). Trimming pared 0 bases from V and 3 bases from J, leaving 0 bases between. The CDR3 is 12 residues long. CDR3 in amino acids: CASSIDNQPQHF. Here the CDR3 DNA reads TGTGCCAGTAGTATAGACAATCAGCCCCAGCATTTT.

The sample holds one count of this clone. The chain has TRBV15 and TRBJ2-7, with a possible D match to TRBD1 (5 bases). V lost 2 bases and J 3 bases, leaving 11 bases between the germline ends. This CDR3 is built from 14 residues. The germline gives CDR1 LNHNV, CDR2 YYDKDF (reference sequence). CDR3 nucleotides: TGTGCCACCAGCAGACAGGGCCTCTTCTACGAGCAGTACTTC. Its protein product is CATSRQGLFYEQYF.

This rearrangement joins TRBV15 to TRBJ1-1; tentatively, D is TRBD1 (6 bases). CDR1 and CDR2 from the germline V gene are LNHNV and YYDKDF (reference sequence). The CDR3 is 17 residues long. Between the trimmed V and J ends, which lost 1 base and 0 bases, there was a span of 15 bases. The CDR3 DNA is TGTGCCACCAGCAGAGTAGCCACAGGGTCGATGAACACTGAAGCTTTCTTT. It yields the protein CATSRVATGSMNTEAFF. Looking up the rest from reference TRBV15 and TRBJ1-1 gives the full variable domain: DAMVIQNPRYQVTQFGKPVTLSCSQTLNHNVMYWYQQKSSQAPKLLFHYYDKDFNNEADTPDNFQSRRPNTSFCFLDIRSPGLGDTAMYLCATSRVATGSMNTEAFFGQGTRLTVV.

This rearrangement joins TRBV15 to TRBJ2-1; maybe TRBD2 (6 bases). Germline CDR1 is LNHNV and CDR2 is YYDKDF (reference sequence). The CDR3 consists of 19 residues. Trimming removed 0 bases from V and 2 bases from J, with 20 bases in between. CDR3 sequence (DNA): TGTGCCACCAGCAGAGAGGGAGCGGGCCCCTATAACCCCTACAATGAGCAGTTCTTC. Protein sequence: CATSREGAGPYNPYNEQFF.

CDR3 in DNA: TGTGCCAGCCGGGCTCCGGGGGCCTTCTATGGCTACACCTTC. Protein: CASRAPGAFYGYTF. The V gene is TRBV6-5, the J gene TRBJ1-2; perhaps TRBD1 as D (6 bases). This CDR3 has 14 amino acids. Germline loops: CDR1 MNHEY, CDR2 SVGAGI. V lost 8 bases, J lost 4 bases, and 17 bases lay in between.

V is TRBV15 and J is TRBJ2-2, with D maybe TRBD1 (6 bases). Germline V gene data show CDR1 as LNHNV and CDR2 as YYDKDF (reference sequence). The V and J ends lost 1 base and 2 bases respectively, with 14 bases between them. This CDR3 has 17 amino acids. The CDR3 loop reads CATSRVQDRTNTGELFF. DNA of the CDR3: TGTGCCACCAGCAGAGTGCAAGACAGGACTAACACCGGGGAGCTGTTTTTT.

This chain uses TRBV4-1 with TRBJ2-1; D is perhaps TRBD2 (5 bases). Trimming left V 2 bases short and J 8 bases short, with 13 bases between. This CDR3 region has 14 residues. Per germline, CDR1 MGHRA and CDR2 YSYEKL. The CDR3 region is CASSQPPGSDEQFF. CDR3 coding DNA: TGCGCCAGCAGCCAACCTCCGGGAAGTGATGAGCAGTTCTTC.

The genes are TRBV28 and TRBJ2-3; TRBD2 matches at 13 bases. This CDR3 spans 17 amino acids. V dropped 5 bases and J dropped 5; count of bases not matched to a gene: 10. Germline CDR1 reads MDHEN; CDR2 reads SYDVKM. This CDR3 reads CASSPLGLAGAGDTQYF. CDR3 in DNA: TGTGCCAGCAGTCCTCTCGGACTAGCGGGAGCGGGAGATACGCAGTATTTT.

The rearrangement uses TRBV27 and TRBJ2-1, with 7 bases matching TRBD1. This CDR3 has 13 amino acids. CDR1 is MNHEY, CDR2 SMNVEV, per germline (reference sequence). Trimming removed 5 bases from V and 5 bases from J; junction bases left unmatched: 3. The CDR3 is CASSPGQDNEQFF. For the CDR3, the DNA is TGTGCCAGCAGTCCCGGACAGGACAATGAGCAGTTCTTC.

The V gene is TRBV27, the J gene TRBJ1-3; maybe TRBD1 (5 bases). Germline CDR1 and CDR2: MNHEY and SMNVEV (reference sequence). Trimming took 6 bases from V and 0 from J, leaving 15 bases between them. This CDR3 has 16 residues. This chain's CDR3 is CASSPRGRVSGNTIYF. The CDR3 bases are TGTGCCAGCAGCCCGCGGGGCCGAGTCTCTGGAAACACCATATATTTT.

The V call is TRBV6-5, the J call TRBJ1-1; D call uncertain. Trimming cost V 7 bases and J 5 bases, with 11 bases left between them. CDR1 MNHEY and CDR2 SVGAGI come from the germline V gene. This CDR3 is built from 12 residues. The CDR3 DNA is TGTGCCAGCACCCAAGCGGGAACTGAAGCTTTCTTT. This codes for CASTQAGTEAFF.

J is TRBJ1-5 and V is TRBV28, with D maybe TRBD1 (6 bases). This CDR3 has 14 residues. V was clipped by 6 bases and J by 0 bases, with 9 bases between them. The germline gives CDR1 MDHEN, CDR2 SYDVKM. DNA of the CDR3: TGTGCCAGCAGCAAGGACAGTAGCAATCAGCCCCAGCATTTT. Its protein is CASSKDSSNQPQHF.

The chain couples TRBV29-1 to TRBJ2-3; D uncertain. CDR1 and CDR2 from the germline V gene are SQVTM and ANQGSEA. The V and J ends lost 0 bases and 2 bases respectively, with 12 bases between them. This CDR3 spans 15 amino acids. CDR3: CSVEEVQVVTDTQYF. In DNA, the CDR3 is TGCAGCGTTGAAGAGGTGCAGGTAGTCACAGATACGCAGTATTTT.

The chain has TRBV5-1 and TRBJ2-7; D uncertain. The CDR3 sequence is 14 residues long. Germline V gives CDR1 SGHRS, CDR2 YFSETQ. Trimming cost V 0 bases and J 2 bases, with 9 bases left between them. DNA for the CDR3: TGCGCCAGCAGCTTGGTGGGTAGGGCCTACGAGCAGTACTTC. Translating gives CASSLVGRAYEQYF.

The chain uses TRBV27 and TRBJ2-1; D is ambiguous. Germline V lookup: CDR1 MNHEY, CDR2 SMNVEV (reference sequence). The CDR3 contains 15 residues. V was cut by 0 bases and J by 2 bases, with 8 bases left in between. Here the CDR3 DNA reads TGTGCCAGCAGTTTATCGGCCTATGCCTACAATGAGCAGTTCTTC. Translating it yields CASSLSAYAYNEQFF.

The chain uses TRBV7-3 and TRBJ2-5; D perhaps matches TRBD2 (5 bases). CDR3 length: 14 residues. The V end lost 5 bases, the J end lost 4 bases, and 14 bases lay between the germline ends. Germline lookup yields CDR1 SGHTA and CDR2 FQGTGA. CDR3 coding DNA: TGTGCCAGCAGCGGGAGTGGTGCGGGAGAGACCCAGTACTTC. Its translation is CASSGSGAGETQYF.

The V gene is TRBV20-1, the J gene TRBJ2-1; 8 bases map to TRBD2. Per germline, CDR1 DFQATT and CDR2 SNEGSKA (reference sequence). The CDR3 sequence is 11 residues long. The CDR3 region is CRGTSRYEQFF. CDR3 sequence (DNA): TGCCGCGGGACTAGTCGCTATGAGCAGTTCTTC.

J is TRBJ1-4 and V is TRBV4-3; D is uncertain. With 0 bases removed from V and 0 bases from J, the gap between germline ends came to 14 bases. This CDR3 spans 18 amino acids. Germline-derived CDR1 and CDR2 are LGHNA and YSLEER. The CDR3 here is CASSQDAGKGATNEKLFF. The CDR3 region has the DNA TGCGCCAGCAGCCAAGACGCGGGGAAAGGAGCAACTAATGAAAAACTGTTTTTT.

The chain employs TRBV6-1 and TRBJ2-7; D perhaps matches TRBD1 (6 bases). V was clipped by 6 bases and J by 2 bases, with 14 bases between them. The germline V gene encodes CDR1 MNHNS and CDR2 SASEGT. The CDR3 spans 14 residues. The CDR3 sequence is CASRWPGATYEQYF. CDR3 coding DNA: TGTGCCAGCAGGTGGCCAGGGGCTACCTACGAGCAGTACTTC.

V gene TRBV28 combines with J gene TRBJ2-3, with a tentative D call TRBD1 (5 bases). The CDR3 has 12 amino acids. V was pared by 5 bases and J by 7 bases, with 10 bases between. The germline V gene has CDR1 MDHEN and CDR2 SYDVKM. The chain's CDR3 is CASSGPGYTQYF. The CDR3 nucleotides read TGTGCCAGCAGTGGACCAGGGTATACGCAGTATTTT.

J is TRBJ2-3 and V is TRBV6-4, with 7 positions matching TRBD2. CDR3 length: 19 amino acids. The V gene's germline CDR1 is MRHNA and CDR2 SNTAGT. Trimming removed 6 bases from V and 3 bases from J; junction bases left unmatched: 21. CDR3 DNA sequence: TGTGCCAGCAGCCCGAGGAGGGGCGGGAGCGCACCGGGGACAGATACGCAGTATTTT. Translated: CASSPRRGGSAPGTDTQYF.

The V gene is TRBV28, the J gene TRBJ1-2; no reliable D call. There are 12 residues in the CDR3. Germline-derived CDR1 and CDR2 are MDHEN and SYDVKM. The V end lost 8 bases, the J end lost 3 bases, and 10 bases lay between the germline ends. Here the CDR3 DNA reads TGTGCCAGCGACAACGGGTACTATGGCTACACCTTC. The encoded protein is CASDNGYYGYTF.

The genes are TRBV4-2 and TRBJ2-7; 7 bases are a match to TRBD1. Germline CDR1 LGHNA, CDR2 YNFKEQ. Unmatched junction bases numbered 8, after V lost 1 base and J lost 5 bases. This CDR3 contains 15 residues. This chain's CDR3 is CASSQGRNRGDEQYF. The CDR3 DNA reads TGTGCCAGCAGCCAAGGCAGAAACAGGGGCGACGAGCAGTACTTC.

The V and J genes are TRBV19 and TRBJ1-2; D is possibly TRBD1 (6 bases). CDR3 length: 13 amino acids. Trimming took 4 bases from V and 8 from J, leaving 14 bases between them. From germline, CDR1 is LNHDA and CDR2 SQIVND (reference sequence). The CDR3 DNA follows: TGTGCCAGTAGTAACTCGCCAGGGGAAGGCTACACCTTC. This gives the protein CASSNSPGEGYTF.